These 14 T cell receptor beta chains were sequenced from one sample in a study of blood T cells in healthy people across ages. A second 7 to 11 cycle PCR used barcoded and J-beta primers. TCRdb reprocessed the 5' RACE reads via MiXCR and lists one record per CDR3 protein. Of over a million distinct CDR3 sequences listed, about 23% are singletons. Another study also made use of these data, one on T cells of mothers and their children.

The sequenced material came from blood. The receptors shown here come from a girl aged 2 to 10 in good health.

This clonotype has more than one count but fewer than ten. This sequence joins TRBV9 and TRBJ2-5, with D perhaps TRBD1 (5 bases). Germline CDR1 is SGDLS and CDR2 is YYNGEE. V was pared by 4 bases and J by 5 bases, with 18 bases between. The CDR3 spans 15 residues. CDR3 bases: TGTGCCAGCAGCTTAGGACCCGACCCAGGGGAGACCCAGTACTTC. Protein sequence: CASSLGPDPGETQYF.

The gene calls are TRBV6-2 or TRBV6-3 and TRBJ2-1, with 8 bases aligning to TRBD1. V shed 1 base, J shed 3 bases, and the junction held 17 bases outside the gene matches. The CDR3 sequence is 20 residues long. Germline CDR1 reads MNHEY; CDR2 reads SVGEGT. Here the CDR3 DNA reads TGTGCCAGCAGTTACTATCCAGGGGGCCGAGCGGGTGGTTTCTACAATGAGCAGTTCTTC. Amino acids: CASSYYPGGRAGGFYNEQFF.

This clonotype was detected a few times. V and J are TRBV9 and TRBJ1-6; D unclear. Deletions cut 0 bases from V and 8 bases from J, with 3 bases between. The V gene's germline CDR1 is SGDLS and CDR2 YYNGEE. CDR3 size: 12 residues. CDR3 loop: CASSVDDSPLHF. In DNA, the CDR3 is TGTGCCAGCAGCGTAGATGATTCACCCCTCCACTTT.

V gene TRBV12-3 or TRBV12-4 combines with J gene TRBJ1-2; D is perhaps TRBD1 (6 bases). The length of the CDR3 is 15 residues. V was pared by 1 base and J by 4 bases, with 13 bases between. The CDR3 reads CASSLDTRGLYGYTF. Written as DNA, the CDR3 is TGTGCCAGCAGTTTAGACACCAGGGGACTCTATGGCTACACCTTC.

This clonotype was seen a few times. This chain joins TRBV13 and TRBJ1-4; D is unclear. Deletions cut 1 base from V and 4 bases from J, with 7 bases between. Germline V gives CDR1 PRHDT, CDR2 FYEKMQ (reference sequence). The CDR3 loop spans 14 amino acids. The CDR3 DNA is TGTGCCAGCAGCTTAGCTGCATTTAATGAAAAACTGTTTTTT. Amino acid sequence: CASSLAAFNEKLFF.

The table lists this clonotype with a count of one. This chain uses TRBV7-2 with TRBJ2-5; 9 positions match TRBD2. The last part of the DNA fits TRBJ2-7 better; the J call may be wrong. Germline CDR1 and CDR2: SGHTA and FQGNSA. The CDR3 contains 16 residues. The CDR3 coding sequence is TGTGCCAGCAGCTTAGACGCTAGCGGGATCACCTACGAGCAGTACTTC. It specifies CASSLDASGITYEQYF.

This chain uses TRBV20-1 with TRBJ2-5; 10 bases fit TRBD2. V trimming: 2 bases; J trimming: 2 bases; junction bases outside the gene matches: 2. The CDR3 spans 14 residues. CDR1 is DFQATT, CDR2 SNEGSKA, per germline (reference sequence). CDR3 coding DNA: TGCAGTGCTAGAACTAGCGGGACTCAAGAGACCCAGTACTTC. It translates to CSARTSGTQETQYF.

The chain carries TRBV5-5 and TRBJ1-4, with a tentative D call TRBD1 (6 bases). Germline loops: CDR1 SGHKS, CDR2 YYEKEE (reference sequence). This CDR3 contains 19 residues. V shed 1 base and J shed 6 bases, with 25 bases lying between them. For the CDR3, the DNA is TGTGCCAGCAGCTTGTCGTCGCTGTCCGATGGGGGCCTGTATGAAAAACTGTTTTTT. Protein product: CASSLSSLSDGGLYEKLFF. Complete variable domain (other parts from reference TRBV5-5 and TRBJ1-4): DAGVTQSPTHLIKTRGQQVTLRCSPISGHKSVSWYQQVLGQGPQFIFQYYEKEERGRGNFPDRFSARQFPNYSSELNVNALLLGDSALYLCASSLSSLSDGGLYEKLFFGSGTQLSVL.

The chain employs TRBV3-1 and TRBJ1-5; a possible D gene is TRBD1 (5 bases). This CDR3 region has 16 residues. Germline CDR1 is LGHDT and CDR2 is YNNKEL (reference sequence). V lost 3 bases and J lost 2, with 14 bases in between. CDR3: CASSQYGASGNQPQHF. In DNA, the CDR3 is TGTGCCAGCAGCCAGTACGGGGCGAGTGGCAATCAGCCCCAGCATTTT.

The CDR3 loop is CASSLGGANGYTF. The CDR3 nucleotides read TGTGCCAGCAGTTTAGGGGGTGCCAATGGCTACACCTTC. The gene calls are TRBV27 and TRBJ1-2, with D possibly TRBD1 on 5 matching bases. Germline V gene data show CDR1 as MNHEY and CDR2 as SMNVEV (reference sequence). The length of the CDR3 is 13 residues. Trimming left V 2 bases short and J 6 bases short, with 10 bases between.

This chain connects TRBV15 to TRBJ1-2, with no clear D. The V end lost 4 bases, the J end lost 4 bases, and 13 bases lay between the germline ends. The CDR3 has 14 amino acids. Germline values: CDR1 LNHNV, CDR2 YYDKDF (reference sequence). This chain's CDR3 is CATSTTIITYGYTF. As DNA, the CDR3 is TGTGCCACCAGCACCACAATAATCACCTATGGCTACACCTTC.

V usage is TRBV28 and J usage is TRBJ1-4; D ambiguous. The CDR3 covers 15 residues. Germline V gene data show CDR1 as MDHEN and CDR2 as SYDVKM. V was shortened by 3 bases and J by 3 bases, with 11 bases between the two germline ends. The CDR3 region has the DNA TGTGCCAGCAGTTTCCCCGGAACAGCTAATGAAAAACTGTTTTTT. This gives the protein CASSFPGTANEKLFF. Looking up the rest from reference TRBV28 and TRBJ1-4 gives the full variable domain: DVKVTQSSRYLVKRTGEKVFLECVQDMDHENMFWYRQDPGLGLRLIYFSYDVKMKEKGDIPEGYSVSREKKERFSLILESASTNQTSMYLCASSFPGTANEKLFFGSGTQLSVL.

The CDR3 DNA sequence: TGCAGCGTAATAAACAGACTCTCGAACACTGAAGCTTTCTTT. Translating it yields CSVINRLSNTEAFF. The chain combines TRBV29-1 with TRBJ1-1; D not resolved. Germline V gene lookup returns CDR1 SQVTM and CDR2 ANQGSEA. CDR3 size: 14 residues. Trimming removed 6 bases from V and 1 base from J, with 15 bases in between. Full variable domain (missing parts from reference TRBV29-1 and TRBJ1-1): SAVISQKPSRDICQRGTSLTIQCQVDSQVTMMFWYRQQPGQSLTLIATANQGSEATYESGFVIDKFPISRPNLTFSTLTVSNMSPEDSSIYLCSVINRLSNTEAFFGQGTRLTVV.

This sequence joins TRBV25-1 and TRBJ2-5; 9 bases are a match to TRBD1. Germline V gene data show CDR1 as MGHDK and CDR2 as SYGVNS. J was trimmed by 4 bases and V by 2 bases; bases with no gene match: 14. This CDR3 comprises 18 residues. Here the CDR3 reads CASSELFYGTGNGETQYF. Here the CDR3 DNA reads TGTGCCAGCAGTGAACTTTTCTACGGGACAGGGAACGGAGAGACCCAGTACTTC. Complete variable domain (other parts from reference TRBV25-1 and TRBJ2-5): EADIYQTPRYLVIGTGKKITLECSQTMGHDKMYWYQQDPGMELHLIHYSYGVNSTEKGDLSSESTVSRIRTEHFPLTLESARPSHTSQYLCASSELFYGTGNGETQYFGPGTRLLVL.